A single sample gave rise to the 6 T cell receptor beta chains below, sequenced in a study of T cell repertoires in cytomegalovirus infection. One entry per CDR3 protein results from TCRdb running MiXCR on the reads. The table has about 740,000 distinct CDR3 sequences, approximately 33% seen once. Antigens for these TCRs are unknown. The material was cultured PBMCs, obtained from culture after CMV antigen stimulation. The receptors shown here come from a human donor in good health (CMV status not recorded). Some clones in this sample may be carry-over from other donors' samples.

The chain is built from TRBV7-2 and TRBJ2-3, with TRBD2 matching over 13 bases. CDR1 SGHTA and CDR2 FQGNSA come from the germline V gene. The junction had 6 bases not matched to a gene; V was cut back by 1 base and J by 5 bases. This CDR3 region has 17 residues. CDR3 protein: CASSLGLAGGREDTQYF. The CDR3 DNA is TGTGCCAGCAGCTTAGGACTAGCGGGAGGCCGGGAAGATACGCAGTATTTT.

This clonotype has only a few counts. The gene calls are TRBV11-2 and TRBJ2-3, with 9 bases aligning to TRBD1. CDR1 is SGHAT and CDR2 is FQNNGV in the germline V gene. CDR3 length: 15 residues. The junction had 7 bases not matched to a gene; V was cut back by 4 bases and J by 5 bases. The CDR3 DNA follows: TGTGCCAGCAGCTCACCGACAGGGGGATTAGATACGCAGTATTTT. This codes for CASSSPTGGLDTQYF.

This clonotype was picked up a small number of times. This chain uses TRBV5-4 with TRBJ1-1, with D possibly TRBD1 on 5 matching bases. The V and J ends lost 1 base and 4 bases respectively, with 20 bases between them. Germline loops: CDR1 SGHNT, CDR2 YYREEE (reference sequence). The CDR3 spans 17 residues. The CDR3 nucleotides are TGTGCCAGCAGCTTGCCCGAAGGGGAGGGCTTCACCACTGAAGCTTTCTTT. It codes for CASSLPEGEGFTTEAFF.

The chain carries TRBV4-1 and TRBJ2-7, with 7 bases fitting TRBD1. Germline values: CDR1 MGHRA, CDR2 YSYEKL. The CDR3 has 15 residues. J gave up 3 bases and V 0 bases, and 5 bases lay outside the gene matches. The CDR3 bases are TGCGCCAGCAGCCAAGACGACAGGGCCAGCTACGAGCAGTACTTC. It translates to CASSQDDRASYEQYF.

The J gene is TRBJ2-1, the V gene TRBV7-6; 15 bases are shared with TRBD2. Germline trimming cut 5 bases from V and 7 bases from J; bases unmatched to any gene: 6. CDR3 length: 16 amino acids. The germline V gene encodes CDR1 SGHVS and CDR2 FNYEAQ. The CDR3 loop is CASSTGLAGGANEQFF. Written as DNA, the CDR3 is TGTGCCAGCAGCACCGGACTAGCGGGAGGGGCGAATGAGCAGTTCTTC.

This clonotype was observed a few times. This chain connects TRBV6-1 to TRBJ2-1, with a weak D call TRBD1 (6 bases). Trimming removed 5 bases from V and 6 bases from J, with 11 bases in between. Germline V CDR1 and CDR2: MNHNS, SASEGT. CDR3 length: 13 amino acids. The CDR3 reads CASSQRQVNEQFF. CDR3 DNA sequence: TGTGCCAGCAGTCAGAGACAGGTCAATGAGCAGTTCTTC.